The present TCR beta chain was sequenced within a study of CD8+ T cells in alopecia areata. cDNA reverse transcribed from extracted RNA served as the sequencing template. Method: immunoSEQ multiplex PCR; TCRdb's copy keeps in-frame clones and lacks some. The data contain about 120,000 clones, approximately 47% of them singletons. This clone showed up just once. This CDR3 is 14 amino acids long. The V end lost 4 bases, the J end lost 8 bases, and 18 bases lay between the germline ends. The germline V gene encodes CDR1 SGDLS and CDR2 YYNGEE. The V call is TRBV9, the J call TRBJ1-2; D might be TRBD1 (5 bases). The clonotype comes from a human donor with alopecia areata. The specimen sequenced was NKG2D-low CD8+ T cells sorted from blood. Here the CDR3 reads CASSPPGTRSGYTF. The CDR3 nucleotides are TGTGCCAGCAGCCCTCCCGGGACGAGGTCCGGCTACACCTTC. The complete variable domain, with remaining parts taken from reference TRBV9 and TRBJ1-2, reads DSGVTQTPKHLITATGQRVTLRCSPRSGDLSVYWYQQSLDQGLQFLIQYYNGEERAKGNILERFSAQQFPDLHSELNLSSLELGDSALYFCASSPPGTRSGYTFGSGTRLTVV.